Listed below are T cell receptor beta chains from one sample, sequenced in a study of CD4 T cells in relation to SARS-CoV-2 and coronaviruses. This table comes from immunoSEQ multiplex PCR, and its TCRdb copy is limited to in-frame clones, with some not included. The top ten clones hold around 10% of a sample with 15,000 to 20,000 clones, about 80% of them seen once. What these receptors recognize is not known. The sequenced material came from CD4+ T cells from PBMCs, cultured in vitro. These receptors were collected from a human donor in good health. CDR3s include the opening cysteine and the closing phenylalanine or tryptophan. A D gene is named only where the DNA matches it firmly. Size is omitted from some rows. Given values are once, few, many or a class for expanded clones.

V gene: TRBV4-3; D gene: -; clone size: -; J gene: TRBJ1-2; CDR3 length: 15; CDR3 DNA: TGCGCCAGCAGCCAATCCTCGGTGGTCGGGAGTGGCTACACCTTC; CDR3 protein: CASSQSSVVGSGYTF
V gene: TRBV2; D gene: -; clone size: -; J gene: TRBJ1-4; CDR3 length: 15; CDR3 DNA: TGTGCCAGCAACGGTCACAAGGGACCGAATGAAAAACTGTTTTTT; CDR3 protein: CASNGHKGPNEKLFF
V gene: TRBV19; D gene: TRBD1; clone size: -; J gene: TRBJ1-4; CDR3 length: 15; CDR3 DNA: TGTGCCAGTAGCACGAAGACAGGGGGTAATGAAAAACTGTTTTTT; CDR3 protein: CASSTKTGGNEKLFF
V gene: TRBV19; D gene: TRBD2; clone size: -; J gene: TRBJ2-1; CDR3 length: 14; CDR3 DNA: TGTGCCAGTAGAGCAGCGGGGGAGTACAATGAGCAGTTCTTC; CDR3 protein: CASRAAGEYNEQFF
V gene: TRBV6-5; D gene: -; clone size: -; J gene: TRBJ2-1; CDR3 length: 15; CDR3 DNA: TGTGCCAGCAGTTACTCGGGAAGCTCCTACAATGAGCAGTTCTTC; CDR3 protein: CASSYSGSSYNEQFF
V gene: TRBV19; D gene: -; clone size: once; J gene: TRBJ1-5; CDR3 length: 12; CDR3 DNA: TGTGCCAGTAGTGCCCAGGGCGTAGCCCAGCATTTT; CDR3 protein: CASSAQGVAQHF
V gene: TRBV7-6; D gene: -; clone size: -; J gene: TRBJ2-5; CDR3 length: 15; CDR3 DNA: TGTGCCAGCAGCTACCCAAAAGGCATGGAAGAGACCCAGTACTTC; CDR3 protein: CASSYPKGMEETQYF
V gene: TRBV9; D gene: -; clone size: -; J gene: TRBJ2-2; CDR3 length: 16; CDR3 DNA: TGTGCCAGCAGCGTACGCAGTGCCGGGAACACCGGGGAGCTGTTTTTT; CDR3 protein: CASSVRSAGNTGELFF
V gene: TRBV18; D gene: TRBD1; clone size: -; J gene: TRBJ1-3; CDR3 length: 18; CDR3 DNA: TGTGCCAGCTCACCCTCTACCTTACAGGGGTCCTCTGGAAACACCATATATTTT; CDR3 protein: CASSPSTLQGSSGNTIYF
V gene: TRBV5-1; D gene: -; clone size: -; J gene: TRBJ2-5; CDR3 length: 14; CDR3 DNA: TGCGCCAGCGTACCCTCCGGCGGGATCGGGACCCAGTACTTC; CDR3 protein: CASVPSGGIGTQYF
V gene: TRBV16; D gene: TRBD1; clone size: -; J gene: TRBJ1-5; CDR3 length: 14; CDR3 DNA: TGTGCCAGCAGCCGACAGGGCCGGGATCAGCCCCAGCATTTT; CDR3 protein: CASSRQGRDQPQHF
V gene: TRBV4-3; D gene: -; clone size: medium-sized; J gene: TRBJ1-1; CDR3 length: 15; CDR3 DNA: TGCGCCAGCAGCCAAGACGGCAGGGGGAACACTGAAGCTTTCTTT; CDR3 protein: CASSQDGRGNTEAFF
V gene: TRBV29-1; D gene: -; clone size: -; J gene: TRBJ1-1; CDR3 length: 13; CDR3 DNA: TGCAGCGTTCGCTCAGGCAGGGTCGCTGAAGCTTTCTTT; CDR3 protein: CSVRSGRVAEAFF
V gene: TRBV30; D gene: -; clone size: -; J gene: TRBJ1-2; CDR3 length: 13; CDR3 DNA: TGTGCCTGGAGTGCCCAGGACAGAAATGGCTACACCTTC; CDR3 protein: CAWSAQDRNGYTF